The next 4 T cell receptor beta chains were all read from a single sample in a study of shared clonotypes between healthy human individuals. CD8 cells regarded as naive lacked CD45RO, were positively chosen for CCR7, and omitted terminally differentiated effector memory CD45RA+ cells. Method: immunoSEQ multiplex PCR; TCRdb's copy keeps in-frame clones and lacks some. Of roughly 2,000,000 clones in the sample, around 93% were seen once. Sequenced sample: naive CD8+ T cells from PBMCs. The receptors were gathered from a man aged 18-30 years in good health. Some clones in this sample may be carry-over from other donors' samples.

This chain links TRBV6-6 with TRBJ2-7, with D uncertain. The CDR3 runs 16 residues. The ends were cut back, 0 bases at V and 3 bases at J, with 15 bases in the middle. The germline gives CDR1 MNHNY, CDR2 SVGAGI (reference sequence). CDR3 DNA sequence: TGTGCCAGCAGTTACTCCCTAGGTGCAGCTCTCTACGAGCAGTACTTC. It specifies CASSYSLGAALYEQYF.

The chain joins TRBV13 to TRBJ2-5; D gene unclear. Germline CDR1 reads PRHDT; CDR2 reads FYEKMQ (reference sequence). CDR3 length equals 15 residues. V dropped 6 bases and J dropped 0 bases, with 14 bases sitting between them. CDR3 nucleotides: TGTGCCAGCAGACTACGGACGGTGTACCAAGAGACCCAGTACTTC. Translation gives CASRLRTVYQETQYF.

This chain connects TRBV29-1 to TRBJ2-7; TRBD2 matches at 9 bases. Germline CDR1 and CDR2: SQVTM and ANQGSEA. This CDR3 has 16 residues. V gave up 1 base and J gave up 1 base; unmatched junction bases: 8. The CDR3 is CSVEVPLAGISYEQYF. As DNA, the CDR3 is TGCAGCGTTGAAGTTCCACTAGCGGGTATATCCTACGAGCAGTACTTC.

This sequence joins TRBV6-5 and TRBJ2-7, with 10 positions matching TRBD1. Germline CDR1 and CDR2: MNHEY and SVGAGI. The CDR3 is 15 residues long. J was trimmed by 2 bases and V by 2 bases; bases with no gene match: 3. The CDR3 reads CASSYTGTGAYEQYF. In nucleotides, the CDR3 is TGTGCCAGCAGTTACACCGGGACAGGGGCCTACGAGCAGTACTTC.